Following are 25 T cell receptor beta chains from one sample sequenced in a study of blood T cell repertoires in COVID-19. The protocol was immunoSEQ multiplex PCR, while the TCRdb copy is restricted to in-frame clones and leaves out a portion. The sample holds under 300,000 clones, less than 85% seen once. The specimen sequenced was peripheral blood. These receptor sequences come from a woman older than 75 with active or convalescent COVID-19.

The rearrangement uses TRBV19 and TRBJ2-7, with 7 bases lining up with TRBD1. V was pared by 7 bases and J by 2 bases, with 8 bases of the junction left unmatched. The germline gives CDR1 LNHDA, CDR2 SQIVND (reference sequence). The CDR3 runs to 14 residues. CDR3 DNA: TGTGCCAGTAATTCGGACAGGTCCCCCTACGAGCAGTACTTC. Amino acids: CASNSDRSPYEQYF.

This clone came up once. V usage is TRBV28 and J usage is TRBJ1-2; no definite D call. The CDR3 is made up of 14 amino acids. CDR1 and CDR2 from the germline V gene are MDHEN and SYDVKM. V was clipped by 6 bases and J by 8 bases, with 19 bases between them. CDR3 DNA sequence: TGTGCCAGCAGAACCGCGGGCTTCGGGTGGGGCTACACCTTC. Protein: CASRTAGFGWGYTF.

The chain joins TRBV28 to TRBJ1-2; no firm D call. Per the germline V gene, CDR1 is MDHEN and CDR2 is SYDVKM. This CDR3 region has 13 residues. The V end lost 3 bases, the J end lost 4 bases, and 9 bases lay between the germline ends. The CDR3 region is CASSLEGGYGYTF. The CDR3 DNA sequence: TGTGCCAGCAGTTTGGAGGGTGGCTATGGCTACACCTTC.

V is TRBV7-9 and J is TRBJ1-6; maybe TRBD1 (5 bases). Germline values: CDR1 SEHNR, CDR2 FQNEAQ (reference sequence). This CDR3 is 16 amino acids long. Between the trimmed V and J ends, which lost 0 bases and 11 bases, there was a span of 17 bases. The CDR3, as DNA: TGTGCCAGCAGCTTAGCGGGGCAGGGAGGATTGGCACCCCTCCACTTT. Encoded protein: CASSLAGQGGLAPLHF.

V and J are TRBV5-4 and TRBJ2-1, with 10 bases fitting TRBD1. Germline V gives CDR1 SGHNT, CDR2 YYREEE (reference sequence). V gave up 4 bases and J gave up 4 bases; unmatched junction bases: 8. This CDR3 contains 16 residues. The CDR3 is CASSESGTGVYNEQFF. For the CDR3, the DNA is TGTGCCAGCAGCGAATCCGGGACAGGGGTGTACAATGAGCAGTTCTTC.

The rearrangement links TRBV5-1 to TRBJ2-1; TRBD1 matches 9 bases. V lost 5 bases and J lost 9; bases outside the gene matches: 15. This CDR3 contains 16 residues. The germline gives CDR1 SGHRS, CDR2 YFSETQ. CDR3 sequence reads: CASRARTGVLGGEQFF. The CDR3 DNA is TGCGCCAGCAGGGCCCGGACAGGGGTTCTTGGGGGTGAGCAGTTCTTC.

The chain couples TRBV20-1 to TRBJ2-7; D is possibly TRBD2 (6 bases). Trimming shortened V by 3 bases and J by 3 bases, and 18 bases separated the two germline ends. This CDR3 spans 15 amino acids. Germline V gives CDR1 DFQATT, CDR2 SNEGSKA (reference sequence). CDR3 loop: CSASGRSAGSYEQYF. CDR3 coding DNA: TGCAGTGCTAGTGGAAGATCCGCCGGGAGCTACGAGCAGTACTTC.

This rearrangement joins TRBV7-2 to TRBJ2-1; 10 bases are shared with TRBD2. The CDR3 length is 16 residues. The germline V gene has CDR1 SGHTA and CDR2 FQGNSA. Trimming took 4 bases from V and 4 from J; bases not matched to a gene: 7. CDR3 in amino acids: CASSSGLAVSYNEQFF. In DNA, the CDR3 is TGTGCCAGCAGCTCCGGACTAGCGGTCTCTTACAATGAGCAGTTCTTC.

The chain has TRBV7-8 and TRBJ2-5; no clear D. From germline, CDR1 is SGHVS and CDR2 FQNEAQ. The CDR3 totals 14 residues. V lost 2 bases to trimming and J lost 4 bases, with 11 bases between them. The DNA for the CDR3 is TGTGCCAGCAGCTTACCCCCCACGGGAGAGACCCAGTACTTC. This sequence encodes CASSLPPTGETQYF. Based on the CDR3 plus reference TRBV7-8 and TRBJ2-5, the full variable domain is GAGVSQSPRYKVAKRGQDVALRCDPISGHVSLFWYQQALGQGPEFLTYFQNEAQLDKSGLPSDRFFAERPEGSVSTLKIQRTQQEDSAVYLCASSLPPTGETQYFGPGTRLLVL.

The CDR3 here is CASSLERQGYFSGNTIYF. For the CDR3, the DNA is TGTGCCAGCAGCTTAGAGCGACAGGGTTACTTCTCTGGAAACACCATATATTTT. The chain combines TRBV11-2 with TRBJ1-3, with 7 bases that match TRBD1. From germline, CDR1 is SGHAT and CDR2 FQNNGV. The CDR3 has 18 amino acids. V lost 0 bases and J lost 0; bases outside the gene matches: 8.

J is TRBJ1-4 and V is TRBV5-1, with D possibly being TRBD1 (6 bases). V was clipped by 0 bases and J by 4 bases, with 7 bases between them. The CDR3 sequence is 14 residues long. Germline V gene data show CDR1 as SGHRS and CDR2 as YFSETQ. The DNA of the CDR3 is TGCGCCAGCAGCTTGGGGACAGTTAATGAAAAACTGTTTTTT. Translation: CASSLGTVNEKLFF. The variable domain in full, completed from reference TRBV5-1 and TRBJ1-4, reads KAGVTQTPRYLIKTRGQQVTLSCSPISGHRSVSWYQQTPGQGLQFLFEYFSETQRNKGNFPGRFSGRQFSNSRSEMNVSTLELGDSALYLCASSLGTVNEKLFFGSGTQLSVL.

The chain is built from TRBV19 and TRBJ2-7; 15 bases line up with TRBD2. This CDR3 region has 14 residues. With 4 bases clipped from V and 8 bases from J, the junction kept 3 bases outside the gene matches. Germline assignment: CDR1 LNHDA and CDR2 SQIVND (reference sequence). The CDR3 nucleotides read TGTGCCAGTAGTACGGGACTAGCGGGAGGTCAGCAGTACTTC. Protein product: CASSTGLAGGQQYF.

The chain combines TRBV7-8 with TRBJ2-7; D not resolved. The germline CDR1 and CDR2 sequences are SGHVS and FQNEAQ. This CDR3 is 14 amino acids long. Trimming stripped 5 bases from V and 3 bases from J, with 14 bases between. CDR3 region: CASSISHLLYEQYF. CDR3 in DNA: TGTGCCAGCAGCATCAGTCACCTGCTCTACGAGCAGTACTTC.

V usage is TRBV19 and J usage is TRBJ1-1, with 7 bases lining up with TRBD1. The CDR3 runs to 17 residues. J was trimmed by 3 bases and V by 1 base; bases with no gene match: 11. Germline CDR1 reads LNHDA; CDR2 reads SQIVND (reference sequence). Written as DNA, the CDR3 is TGTGCCAGTAGTATAGCATACTCGATCCAGGGGGACACTGAAGCTTTCTTT. The encoded protein is CASSIAYSIQGDTEAFF.

V is TRBV19 and J is TRBJ1-5, with 10 bases that match TRBD1. Germline V gene sequence: CDR1 LNHDA, CDR2 SQIVND (reference sequence). CDR3 size: 16 residues. After removal of 3 bases from V and 4 bases from J, the junction contained 6 bases not matched to a gene. This chain's CDR3 is CASSILPGQGNQPQHF. The CDR3 coding sequence is TGTGCCAGTAGTATCCTGCCGGGACAGGGGAATCAGCCCCAGCATTTT.

The rearrangement joins TRBV2 to TRBJ2-3; no clear D gene. Per the germline V gene, CDR1 is SNHLY and CDR2 is FYNNEI. V lost 2 bases, J lost 1 base, and 4 bases lay in between. This CDR3 is built from 13 residues. The CDR3 is CASSEQGTDTQYF. The CDR3 DNA reads TGTGCCAGCAGTGAACAGGGCACAGATACGCAGTATTTT.

CDR3 in amino acids: CASRRQDYNSPLHF. CDR3 nucleotide sequence: TGTGCCAGCAGAAGACAGGACTATAATTCACCCCTCCACTTT. The gene calls are TRBV28 and TRBJ1-6; D perhaps matches TRBD1 (6 bases). CDR1 and CDR2 (germline): MDHEN, SYDVKM. The CDR3 is 14 amino acids. Trimming cost V 6 bases and J 3 bases, with 9 bases left between them.

The chain joins TRBV5-5 to TRBJ1-3; D is possibly TRBD1 (5 bases). Trimming took 0 bases from V and 0 from J, leaving 10 bases between them. The CDR3 length is 16 residues. Germline CDR1 SGHKS, CDR2 YYEKEE (reference sequence). The DNA of the CDR3 is TGTGCCAGCAGCTTGGACAGGTCCTTCTCTGGAAACACCATATATTTT. This translates into CASSLDRSFSGNTIYF.

This clone was seen just once. This chain joins TRBV24-1 and TRBJ1-2; weak D call: TRBD1 (6 bases). This CDR3 has 14 amino acids. Between the trimmed V and J ends, which lost 5 bases and 2 bases, there was a span of 11 bases. CDR1 KGHDR and CDR2 SFDVKD come from the germline V gene. CDR3: CATSGYGQNYGYTF. DNA for the CDR3: TGTGCCACCAGTGGCTACGGACAGAACTATGGCTACACCTTC.

The chain recombines TRBV19 with TRBJ1-5; D possibly corresponds to TRBD1 (6 bases). The CDR3 consists of 13 residues. Per the germline V gene, CDR1 is LNHDA and CDR2 is SQIVND (reference sequence). Trimming left V 4 bases short and J 3 bases short, with 7 bases between. CDR3 sequence: CASSTGANQPQHF. The CDR3 bases are TGTGCCAGTAGTACAGGGGCCAATCAGCCCCAGCATTTT. Supplemented by reference TRBV19 and TRBJ1-5, the full variable domain reads DGGITQSPKYLFRKEGQNVTLSCEQNLNHDAMYWYRQDPGQGLRLIYYSQIVNDFQKGDIAEGYSVSREKKESFPLTVTSAQKNPTAFYLCASSTGANQPQHFGDGTRLSIL.

In regard to this clone: This sample includes further DNA sequences coding for the same CDR3. V is TRBV6-5 and J is TRBJ1-2, with 11 bases lining up with TRBD1. V gave up 6 bases and J gave up 4 bases; unmatched junction bases: 4. This CDR3 contains 14 residues. The germline V gene has CDR1 MNHEY and CDR2 SVGAGI. Here the CDR3 DNA reads TGTGCCAGCAGCCGGGACAGGGGGGCCTATGGCTACACCTTC. It codes for CASSRDRGAYGYTF.

The CDR3 protein is CASSPPGSVGEQYF. Here the CDR3 DNA reads TGTGCCAGCTCACCTCCTGGATCAGTCGGGGAGCAGTACTTC. This chain connects TRBV18 to TRBJ2-7; no clear D. Per the germline V gene, CDR1 is KGHSH and CDR2 is LQKENI. This CDR3 contains 14 residues. V was shortened by 3 bases and J by 7 bases, with 16 bases between the two germline ends. The full variable domain, in which reference TRBV18 and TRBJ2-7 provide the parts outside the CDR3, is NAGVMQNPRHLVRRRGQEARLRCSPMKGHSHVYWYRQLPEEGLKFMVYLQKENIIDESGMPKERFSAEFPKEGPSILRIQQVVRGDSAAYFCASSPPGSVGEQYFGPGTRLTVT.

The genes are TRBV18 and TRBJ2-5; 9 positions match TRBD1. Germline CDR1 and CDR2: KGHSH and LQKENI. The CDR3 consists of 12 residues. V dropped 6 bases and J dropped 5; count of bases not matched to a gene: 1. The CDR3: CASSTGGETQYF. The DNA for the CDR3 is TGTGCCAGCTCGACAGGGGGGGAGACCCAGTACTTC.

On this clone itself: The same CDR3 is also encoded by other DNA sequences in this sample. The rearrangement joins TRBV6-1 to TRBJ2-2; 13 positions agree with TRBD2. This CDR3 spans 16 amino acids. In germline, CDR1 is MNHNS, CDR2 SASEGT. J lost 4 bases, V lost 4 bases, and 3 bases had no gene match. The CDR3 region is CASSGRLAGGTGELFF. In DNA, the CDR3 is TGTGCCAGCAGTGGACGACTAGCGGGAGGCACCGGGGAGCTGTTTTTT.

The J gene is TRBJ1-2, the V gene TRBV5-1; D may be TRBD1 (6 bases). Germline assignment: CDR1 SGHRS and CDR2 YFSETQ. V was pared by 5 bases and J by 6 bases, with 11 bases between. The CDR3 contains 12 residues. CDR3 sequence reads: CASSRGADGYTF. CDR3 sequence (DNA): TGCGCCAGCAGTCGGGGGGCGGATGGCTACACCTTC.